This T cell receptor beta chain was profiled in a study of shared clonotypes between healthy human individuals. Overall study context: Donors had three CD4 naive, three CD4 memory, two CD8 naive and one CD8 memory plate apiece.

Looked up from germline, CDR1 is SGDLS and CDR2 is YYNGEE. Trimming left V 3 bases short and J 1 base short, with 13 bases between. The CDR3 sequence is 15 residues long. Clones were sequenced by immunoSEQ multiplex PCR, and TCRdb holds only the in-frame ones, with some missing. The sample consists of millions of clones, more than 80% of them appearing once. The table lists this clone with a few counts. This chain joins TRBV9 and TRBJ1-1; perhaps TRBD1 as D (5 bases). Sequenced sample: naive CD4+ T cells from PBMCs. The subset here: CD45RA+ positively selected. The receptor's source is a man between 18 and 29 years old in good health. Some clones in this sample may be carry-over from other donors' samples. CDR3 sequence reads: CASSAGVGENTEAFF. CDR3 nucleotide sequence: TGTGCCAGCAGCGCGGGGGTTGGAGAGAACACTGAAGCTTTCTTT.